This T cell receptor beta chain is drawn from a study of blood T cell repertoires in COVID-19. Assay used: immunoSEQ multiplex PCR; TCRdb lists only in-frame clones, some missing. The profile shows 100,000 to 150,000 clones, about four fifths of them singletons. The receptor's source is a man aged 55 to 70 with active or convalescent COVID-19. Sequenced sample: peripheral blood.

For the CDR3, the DNA is TGCAGCGTGGGGCCGGGGGGGTACGAGCAGTACTTC. It yields the protein CSVGPGGYEQYF. The chain has TRBV29-1 and TRBJ2-7; TRBD2 matches 8 bases. Germline CDR1 and CDR2: SQVTM and ANQGSEA. The CDR3 runs 12 residues. The J segment lost 4 bases and the V segment lost 6 bases, leaving 5 bases of the junction unmatched.